The TCR beta chain under discussion was sequenced for a study of OX40 agonist ivuxolimab in advanced cancers. Background on the study: The patients' treatment was ivuxolimab, an agonistic anti-OX40 (CD134) antibody.

Study outcomes and limitations: Individuals who were partial responders at 0.1-3.0 mg/kg had clonal expansion that ranked among the lowest.

Using immunoSEQ multiplex PCR, the repertoire was profiled, and TCRdb retains in-frame clones only, with some absent. In the table there are around 80,000 clones, roughly 84% of which are singletons. V lost 3 bases and J 0 bases, leaving 8 bases between the germline ends. CDR3 length equals 15 residues. Germline-derived CDR1 and CDR2 are PRHDT and FYEKMQ (reference sequence). In its sample, this clone was seen once. Antigen: not known. The sample here was CD4+ or CD8+ T cells sorted from blood, taken in a trial of the OX40 agonist ivuxolimab. The gene calls are TRBV13 and TRBJ2-2; weak D call: TRBD1 (5 bases). This TCR was recovered from an adult with an advanced solid tumor such as melanoma, head and neck, liver or kidney cancer. The CDR3 protein is CASSLGRANTGELFF. The CDR3 nucleotides are TGTGCCAGCAGCTTGGGCAGGGCGAACACCGGGGAGCTGTTTTTT.